The T cell receptor (beta chain) described here comes from a study of shared clonotypes between healthy human individuals. It was CD45RO-negative cells, positively selected for CCR7, that made up naive CD8 cells, with terminally differentiated effector memory CD45RA+ cells excluded. The CDR3 totals 14 residues. The V end was cut by 4 bases, the J end by 4 bases, with 10 bases between. Germline CDR1 MNHEY, CDR2 SMNVEV (reference sequence). Clones were read by immunoSEQ multiplex PCR, and TCRdb kept only the in-frame ones, dropping some. In the table there are just over 2,000,000 clones, approximately 95% of which are singletons.

Source material: naive CD8+ T cells sorted from blood. This chain uses TRBV27 with TRBJ2-2; D unclear. This sequence was found in a young man in good health. The DNA for the CDR3 is TGTGCCAGCAGTTACATAGGCTCCACCGGGGAGCTGTTTTTT. Its protein product is CASSYIGSTGELFF.